A single T cell receptor beta chain is shown here with its context. Its specificity is not known. Trimming removed 5 bases from V and 9 bases from J, with 8 bases in between. Germline CDR1 SGHVS, CDR2 FQNEAQ. The CDR3 contains 11 residues. These data come from a study of OX40 agonist ivuxolimab in advanced cancers. Study as a whole: Cohort: around 79% men, mean age approximately 64, aged about 20 to 85. There were three patients with partial responses, one having hepatocellular carcinoma and two cutaneous melanoma. Study-wide results and limits: Antigen specificity was not determined for the expanded peripheral T cells. At 0.1 to 3.0 mg/kg and by week 6, clonal expansion occurred in CD4+ and CD8+ blood T cells.

Using immunoSEQ multiplex PCR, the repertoire was profiled, and TCRdb retains in-frame clones only, with some absent. The sample records more than 45,000 clones, roughly 83% being singletons. The sequence was obtained from an adult with an advanced solid tumor such as melanoma, head and neck, liver or kidney cancer. The source was CD4+ or CD8+ T cells sorted from blood, collected in a trial of the OX40 agonist ivuxolimab. The chain has TRBV7-8 and TRBJ2-1; D gene uncertain. CDR3 sequence reads: CASSPVGEQFF. The CDR3 nucleotides are TGTGCCAGCAGCCCCGTCGGTGAGCAGTTCTTC.